One and the same sample provided the 8 T cell receptor beta chains below, sequenced in a study of blood T cells in healthy people across ages. Primed by a sample-barcoded 5' primer and a J-beta primer mix, a second PCR proceeded for 7 to 11 cycles. TCRdb reanalysed the 5' RACE reads using MiXCR and keeps one entry per CDR3 protein. The data hold 450,000 to 700,000 distinct CDR3 sequences, with 25% to 30% observed a single time. The sequencing input was blood. These receptors were taken from a woman aged 70 to 79 in good health.

As concerns this clonotype: The junction shows a germline mismatch at one end, possibly a read error. V gene TRBV7-9 combines with J gene TRBJ2-3; 9 nucleotides line up with TRBD1. The CDR3 extends over 16 amino acids. CDR1 is SEHNR, CDR2 FQNEAQ, per germline (reference sequence). The CDR3 DNA follows: TGTACCAGCAGCTGGGACAGGGCCCCAGTGACAGATACGCAGTATTTT. Translated: CTSSWDRAPVTDTQYF.

This clonotype was detected only a few times. The chain has TRBV6-1 and TRBJ1-1; D is undetermined. The CDR3 contains 12 residues. Germline V gene sequence: CDR1 MNHNS, CDR2 SASEGT. Between the trimmed V and J ends, which lost 1 base and 7 bases, there was a span of 7 bases. DNA of the CDR3: TGTGCCAGCAGTGAAGAAACTTATGAAGCTTTCTTT. This gives the protein CASSEETYEAFF.

The rearrangement links TRBV5-5 to TRBJ1-5, with 8 positions matching TRBD1. Losses at the gene ends were 3 bases for V and 6 bases for J; bases not matched to a gene: 5. In germline, CDR1 is SGHKS, CDR2 YYEKEE (reference sequence). The CDR3 loop spans 14 amino acids. As DNA, the CDR3 is TGTGCCAGCAGCTCCACAGGGGGAGGTCAGCCCCAGCATTTT. It encodes CASSSTGGGQPQHF.

This chain uses TRBV5-1 with TRBJ1-4; D is undetermined. V shed 4 bases and J shed 2 bases, with 21 bases lying between them. The CDR3 is 18 residues long. CDR1 and CDR2 from the germline V gene are SGHRS and YFSETQ. Written as DNA, the CDR3 is TGCGCCAGCAGCCTGGACCCTCCCGGGAGCGTGACTAATGAAAAACTGTTTTTT. Its protein is CASSLDPPGSVTNEKLFF.

Only a few counts were recorded for this clonotype. The rearrangement joins TRBV5-1 to TRBJ1-1; D remains ambiguous. The CDR3 extends over 13 amino acids. Per germline, CDR1 SGHRS and CDR2 YFSETQ. V lost 4 bases, J lost 6 bases, and 13 bases lay in between. CDR3 loop: CASSTIGLAEAFF. In nucleotides, the CDR3 is TGCGCCAGCAGCACCATTGGGCTAGCTGAAGCTTTCTTT.

This clonotype was found a few times. The chain uses TRBV7-6 and TRBJ2-4; TRBD1 matches at 8 bases. Per the germline V gene, CDR1 is SGHVS and CDR2 is FNYEAQ. There are 16 residues in the CDR3. Losses at the gene ends were 1 base for V and 9 bases for J; bases not matched to a gene: 11. CDR3: CASSLGGPGQGAIQYF. The CDR3 DNA reads as TGTGCCAGCAGCTTAGGAGGGCCTGGACAGGGAGCCATTCAGTACTTC.

The chain joins TRBV11-2 to TRBJ1-2, with D perhaps TRBD1 (6 bases). Per the germline V gene, CDR1 is SGHAT and CDR2 is FQNNGV. V gave up 4 bases and J gave up 6 bases, with 9 bases separating them. The CDR3 has 12 residues. The CDR3 DNA reads TGTGCCAGCAGCTGGGAGGGGGATGGCTACACCTTC. Translated: CASSWEGDGYTF.

This clonotype appeared many times. The genes are TRBV27 and TRBJ1-6; D gene ambiguous. CDR1 MNHEY and CDR2 SMNVEV come from the germline V gene (reference sequence). The CDR3 extends over 12 amino acids. Trimming took off 3 bases at V and 7 bases at J, with 4 bases between the two ends. CDR3 sequence: CASSFSNSPLHF. Here the CDR3 DNA reads TGTGCCAGCAGTTTCTCAAATTCACCCCTCCACTTT.